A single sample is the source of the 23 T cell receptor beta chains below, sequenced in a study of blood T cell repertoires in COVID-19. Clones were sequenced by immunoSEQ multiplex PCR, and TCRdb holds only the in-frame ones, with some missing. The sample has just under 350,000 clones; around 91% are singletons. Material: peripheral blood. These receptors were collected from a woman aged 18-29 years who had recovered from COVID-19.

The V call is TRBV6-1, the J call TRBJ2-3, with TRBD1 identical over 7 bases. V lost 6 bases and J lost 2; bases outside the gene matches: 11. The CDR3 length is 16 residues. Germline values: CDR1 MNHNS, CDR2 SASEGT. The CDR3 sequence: CASSERRDSTTDTQYF. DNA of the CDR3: TGTGCCAGCAGCGAACGTCGGGACAGTACCACAGATACGCAGTATTTT.

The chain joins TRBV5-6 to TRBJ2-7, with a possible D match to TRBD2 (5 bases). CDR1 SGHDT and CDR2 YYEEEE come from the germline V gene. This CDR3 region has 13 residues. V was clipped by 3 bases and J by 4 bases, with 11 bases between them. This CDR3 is CASSSKTSYEQYV. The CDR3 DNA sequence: TGTGCCAGCAGCTCAAAAACTAGTTACGAGCAGTACGTC.

In DNA form, the CDR3 reads TGCGCCAGCAGCTTGTCAGCGGGAGGTGGTGAGCAGTTCTTC. Protein product: CASSLSAGGGEQFF. The chain recombines TRBV5-1 with TRBJ2-1; 9 bases are shared with TRBD2. CDR3 length equals 14 residues. The V segment lost 1 base and the J segment 9 bases; nucleotides outside the gene matches: 5. Germline CDR1 reads SGHRS; CDR2 reads YFSETQ.

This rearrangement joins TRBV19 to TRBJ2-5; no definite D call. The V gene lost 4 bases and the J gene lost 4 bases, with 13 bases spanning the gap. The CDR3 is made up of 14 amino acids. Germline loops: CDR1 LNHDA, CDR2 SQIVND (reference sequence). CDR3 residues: CASSTQPRTETQYF. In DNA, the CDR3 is TGTGCCAGTAGTACACAGCCGAGAACAGAGACCCAGTACTTC.

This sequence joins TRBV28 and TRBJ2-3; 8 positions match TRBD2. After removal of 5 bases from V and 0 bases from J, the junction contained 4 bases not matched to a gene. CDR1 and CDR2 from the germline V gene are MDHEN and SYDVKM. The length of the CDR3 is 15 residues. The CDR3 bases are TGTGCCAGCAGTACAAGCGGGAGTAGCACAGATACGCAGTATTTT. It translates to CASSTSGSSTDTQYF.

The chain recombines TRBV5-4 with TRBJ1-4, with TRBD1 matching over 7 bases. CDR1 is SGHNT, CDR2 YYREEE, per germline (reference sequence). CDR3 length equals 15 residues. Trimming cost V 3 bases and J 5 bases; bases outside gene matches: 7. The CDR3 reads CASSSQGGRNEKLFF. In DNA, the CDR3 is TGTGCCAGCAGCTCCCAGGGGGGTAGAAATGAAAAACTGTTTTTT.

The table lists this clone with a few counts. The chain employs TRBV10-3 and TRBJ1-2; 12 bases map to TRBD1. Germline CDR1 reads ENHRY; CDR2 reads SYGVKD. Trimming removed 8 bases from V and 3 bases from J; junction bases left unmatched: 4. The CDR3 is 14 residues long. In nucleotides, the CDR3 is TGTGCCATCGGGACAGGGGGCGATCACTATGGCTACACCTTC. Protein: CAIGTGGDHYGYTF.

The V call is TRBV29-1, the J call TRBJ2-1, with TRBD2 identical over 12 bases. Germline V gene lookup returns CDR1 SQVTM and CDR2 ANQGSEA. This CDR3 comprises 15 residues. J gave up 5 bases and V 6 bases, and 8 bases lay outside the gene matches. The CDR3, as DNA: TGCAGCGTGTCCACTAGCGGGAGGCCCCACAATGAGCAGTTCTTC. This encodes CSVSTSGRPHNEQFF.

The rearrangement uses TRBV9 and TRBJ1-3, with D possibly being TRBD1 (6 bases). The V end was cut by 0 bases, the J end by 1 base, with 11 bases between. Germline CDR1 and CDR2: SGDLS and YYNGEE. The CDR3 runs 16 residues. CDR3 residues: CASSVEGTSSGNTIYF. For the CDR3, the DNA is TGTGCCAGCAGCGTAGAAGGGACAAGTTCTGGAAACACCATATATTTT.

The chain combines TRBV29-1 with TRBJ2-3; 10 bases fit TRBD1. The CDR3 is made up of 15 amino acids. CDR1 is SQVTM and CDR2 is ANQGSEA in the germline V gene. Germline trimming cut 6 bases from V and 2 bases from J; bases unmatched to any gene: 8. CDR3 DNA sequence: TGCAGCGTCGCCACGGGACAGGGGATCACAGATACGCAGTATTTT. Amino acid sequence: CSVATGQGITDTQYF.

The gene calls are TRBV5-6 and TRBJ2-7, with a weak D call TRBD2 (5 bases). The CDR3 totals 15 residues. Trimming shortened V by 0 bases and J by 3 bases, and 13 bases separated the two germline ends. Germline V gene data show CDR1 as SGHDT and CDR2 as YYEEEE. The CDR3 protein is CASSLVREYNYEQYV. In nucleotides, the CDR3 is TGTGCCAGCAGCTTGGTAAGGGAGTACAACTACGAGCAGTACGTC.

Written as DNA, the CDR3 is TGTGCCAGCAGAAGAGCGGGAATCTACAATGAGCAGTTCTTC. Translating it yields CASRRAGIYNEQFF. This chain connects TRBV2 to TRBJ2-1; TRBD2 matches at 7 bases. V gave up 6 bases and J gave up 3 bases; unmatched junction bases: 5. CDR1 is SNHLY and CDR2 is FYNNEI in the germline V gene. CDR3 length: 14 residues.

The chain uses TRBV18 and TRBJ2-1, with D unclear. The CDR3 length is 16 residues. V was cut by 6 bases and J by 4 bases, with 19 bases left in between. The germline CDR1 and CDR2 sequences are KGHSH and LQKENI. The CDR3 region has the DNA TGTGCCAGCTCTCTCATAGTGGGTTCGGGTTACAATGAGCAGTTCTTC. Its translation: CASSLIVGSGYNEQFF.

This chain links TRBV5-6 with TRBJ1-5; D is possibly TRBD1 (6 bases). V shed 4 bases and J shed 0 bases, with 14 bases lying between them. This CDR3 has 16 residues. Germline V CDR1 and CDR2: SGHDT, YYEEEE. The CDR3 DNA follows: TGTGCCAGCAGCCTTAGACAGGTTTATAGCAATCAGCCCCAGCATTTT. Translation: CASSLRQVYSNQPQHF. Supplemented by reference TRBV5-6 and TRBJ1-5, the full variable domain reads DAGVTQSPTHLIKTRGQQVTLRCSPKSGHDTVSWYQQALGQGPQFIFQYYEEEERQRGNFPDRFSGHQFPNYSSELNVNALLLGDSALYLCASSLRQVYSNQPQHFGDGTRLSIL.

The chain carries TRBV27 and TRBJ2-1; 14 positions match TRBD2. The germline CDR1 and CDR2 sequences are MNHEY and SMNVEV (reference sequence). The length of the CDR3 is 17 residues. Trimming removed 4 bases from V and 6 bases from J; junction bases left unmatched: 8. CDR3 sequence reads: CASSWVPGLAGANEQFF. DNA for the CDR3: TGTGCCAGCAGTTGGGTTCCGGGACTAGCGGGAGCCAATGAGCAGTTCTTC.

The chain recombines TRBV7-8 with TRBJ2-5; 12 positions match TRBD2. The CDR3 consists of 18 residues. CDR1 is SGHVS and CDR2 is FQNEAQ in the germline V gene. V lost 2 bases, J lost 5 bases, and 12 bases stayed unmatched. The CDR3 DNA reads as TGTGCCAGCAGCTTAACTAGCGGGAGGCGGAGGCTGTCGGAGACCCAGTACTTC. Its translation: CASSLTSGRRRLSETQYF.

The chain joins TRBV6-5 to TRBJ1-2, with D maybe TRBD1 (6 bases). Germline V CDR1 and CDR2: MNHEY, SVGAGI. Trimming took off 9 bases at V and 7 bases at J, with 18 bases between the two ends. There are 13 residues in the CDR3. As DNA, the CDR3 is TGTGCCAGTGCCAGGTCCATACAGGGTGGCTACACCTTC. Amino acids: CASARSIQGGYTF.

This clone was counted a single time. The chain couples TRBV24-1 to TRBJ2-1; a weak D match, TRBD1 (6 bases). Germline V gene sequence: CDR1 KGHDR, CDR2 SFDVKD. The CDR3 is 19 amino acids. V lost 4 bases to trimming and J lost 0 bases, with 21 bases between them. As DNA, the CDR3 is TGTGCCACCAGTGAAGCCGGGACACCCCGACTTGGCTCCTACAATGAGCAGTTCTTC. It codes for CATSEAGTPRLGSYNEQFF.

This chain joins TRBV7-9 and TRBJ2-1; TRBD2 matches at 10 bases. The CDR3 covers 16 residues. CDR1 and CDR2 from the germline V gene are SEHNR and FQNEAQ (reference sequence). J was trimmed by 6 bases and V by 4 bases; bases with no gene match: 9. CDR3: CASSSKLAGVGNEQFF. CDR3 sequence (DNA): TGTGCCAGCAGCTCTAAGCTAGCGGGAGTCGGCAATGAGCAGTTCTTC.

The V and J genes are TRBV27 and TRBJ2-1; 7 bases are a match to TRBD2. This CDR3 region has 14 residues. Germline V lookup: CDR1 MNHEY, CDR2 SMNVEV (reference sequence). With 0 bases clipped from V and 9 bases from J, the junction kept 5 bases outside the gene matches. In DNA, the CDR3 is TGTGCCAGCAGTTTATCGACTAGCTGGAGTGAGCAGTTCTTC. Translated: CASSLSTSWSEQFF.

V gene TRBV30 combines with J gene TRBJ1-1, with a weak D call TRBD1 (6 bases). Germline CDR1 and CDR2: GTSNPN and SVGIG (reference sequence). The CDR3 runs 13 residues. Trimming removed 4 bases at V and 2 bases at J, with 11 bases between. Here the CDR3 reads CAWTGHYNTEAFF. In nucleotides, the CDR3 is TGTGCCTGGACGGGACACTATAACACTGAAGCTTTCTTT.

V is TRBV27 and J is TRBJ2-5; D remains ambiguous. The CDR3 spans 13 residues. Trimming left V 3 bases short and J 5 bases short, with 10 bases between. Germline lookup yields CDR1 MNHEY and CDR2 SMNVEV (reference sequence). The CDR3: CASSFLPAETQYF. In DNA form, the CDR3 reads TGTGCCAGCAGTTTTTTACCTGCGGAGACCCAGTACTTC.

In DNA form, the CDR3 reads TGTGCCGCAAAGTCAGGGACTGAAGCTTTCTTT. Protein product: CAAKSGTEAFF. The V call is TRBV12-3 or TRBV12-4, the J call TRBJ1-1, with a possible D match to TRBD1 (5 bases). The CDR3 extends over 11 amino acids. Deletions cut 11 bases from V and 5 bases from J, with 12 bases between.